These 20 T cell receptor beta chains share one sample of origin, sequenced in a study of blood T cell repertoires in COVID-19. Here immunoSEQ multiplex PCR was the method, and the copy in TCRdb shows in-frame clones only, minus some. The profile shows about 170,000 clones, 70% to 90% of them singletons. The sequenced sample consisted of peripheral blood. Source of these receptors: a woman aged 80 or over with COVID-19, enrolled during active disease.

The gene calls are TRBV7-8 and TRBJ1-5; a possible D gene is TRBD1 (6 bases). Between the trimmed V and J ends, which lost 0 bases and 2 bases, there was a span of 11 bases. This CDR3 has 16 residues. CDR1 is SGHVS, CDR2 FQNEAQ, per germline. The CDR3 here is CASSLAFGGGNQPQHF. The CDR3 coding sequence is TGTGCCAGCAGCTTAGCGTTTGGGGGCGGCAATCAGCCCCAGCATTTT.

The V call is TRBV20-1, the J call TRBJ1-1; D is undetermined. This CDR3 is built from 11 residues. Germline CDR1 is DFQATT and CDR2 is SNEGSKA (reference sequence). V was trimmed by 5 bases and J by 8 bases, leaving 12 bases between them. CDR3 sequence reads: CSALFHIEAFF. For the CDR3, the DNA is TGCAGTGCTTTATTTCACATCGAAGCTTTCTTT.

The V gene is TRBV7-9, the J gene TRBJ2-7; D gene uncertain. With 4 bases removed from V and 3 bases from J, the gap between germline ends came to 19 bases. Germline V gene lookup returns CDR1 SEHNR and CDR2 FQNEAQ (reference sequence). The CDR3 sequence is 16 residues long. The CDR3 sequence: CASSSSVIPTGYEQYF. CDR3 bases: TGTGCCAGCAGCTCTTCTGTTATACCGACGGGCTACGAGCAGTACTTC. Drawing the rest from reference TRBV7-9 and TRBJ2-7, the complete variable domain is DTGVSQNPRHKITKRGQNVTFRCDPISEHNRLYWYRQTLGQGPEFLTYFQNEAQLEKSRLLSDRFSAERPKGSFSTLEIQRTEQGDSAMYLCASSSSVIPTGYEQYFGPGTRLTVT.

This clone turned up a few times. The chain carries TRBV18 and TRBJ2-7, with 8 positions matching TRBD1. Trimming took 4 bases from V and 0 from J; bases not matched to a gene: 11. Per the germline V gene, CDR1 is KGHSH and CDR2 is LQKENI. The CDR3 contains 17 residues. The CDR3 DNA reads as TGTGCCAGCTCACAAAGTCGGACAGGGCTTGGCTCCTACGAGCAGTACTTC. This sequence encodes CASSQSRTGLGSYEQYF.

CDR3 protein: CASSTEGGLAGAPGELFF. CDR3 DNA sequence: TGTGCCAGCAGCACCGAAGGAGGACTAGCGGGAGCACCCGGGGAGCTGTTTTTT. The genes are TRBV6-4 and TRBJ2-2; 13 bases line up with TRBD2. Germline CDR1 MRHNA, CDR2 SNTAGT. Trimming cost V 6 bases and J 6 bases; bases outside gene matches: 13. The CDR3 contains 18 residues.

The J gene is TRBJ1-2, the V gene TRBV27; no firm D call. The CDR3 sequence is 15 residues long. Per the germline V gene, CDR1 is MNHEY and CDR2 is SMNVEV (reference sequence). V lost 6 bases to trimming and J lost 4 bases, with 18 bases between them. The CDR3 is CASSLQWEGVYGYTF. The CDR3 DNA is TGTGCCAGCAGCCTGCAGTGGGAGGGTGTCTATGGCTACACCTTC.

Comments on this clone: The germline gene is not matched at one end of the junction; a read error may be the cause. This chain connects TRBV19 to TRBJ1-1, with D perhaps TRBD1 (5 bases). This CDR3 is 13 amino acids long. Germline lookup yields CDR1 LNHDA and CDR2 SQIVND (reference sequence). Written as DNA, the CDR3 is TGTGCCAGTAGTAGGGTGGCGGACACTGCAGCTTTCTTT. Translating gives CASSRVADTAAFF.

The chain recombines TRBV27 with TRBJ1-2; maybe TRBD1 (5 bases). V was trimmed by 5 bases and J by 3 bases, leaving 13 bases between them. This CDR3 region has 14 residues. Germline CDR1 reads MNHEY; CDR2 reads SMNVEV (reference sequence). The CDR3 DNA reads TGTGCCAGCAGTAGGGGCCGACAGTACTATGGCTACACCTTC. Its translation is CASSRGRQYYGYTF.

The V and J genes are TRBV5-1 and TRBJ2-3; 13 bases fit TRBD2. V dropped 4 bases and J dropped 2; count of bases not matched to a gene: 4. This CDR3 region has 16 residues. Per germline, CDR1 SGHRS and CDR2 YFSETQ. CDR3 bases: TGCGCCAGCAGCCAGGGGACTAGCGGGACCACAGATACGCAGTATTTT. Protein product: CASSQGTSGTTDTQYF.

V gene TRBV11-1 combines with J gene TRBJ2-5; 10 bases are a match to TRBD1. CDR3 size: 14 residues. Germline V gene sequence: CDR1 SGHAT, CDR2 FQDESV (reference sequence). V shed 5 bases and J 3 bases; nucleotides not matched to a gene: 3. CDR3 DNA sequence: TGTGCCAGCAGCCAAGGACAGGGGGAAGAGACCCAGTACTTC. Its protein is CASSQGQGEETQYF.

The chain employs TRBV19 and TRBJ2-2; 9 bases are shared with TRBD2. The CDR3 totals 15 residues. V lost 6 bases and J lost 3; bases outside the gene matches: 5. Germline V lookup: CDR1 LNHDA, CDR2 SQIVND (reference sequence). The DNA of the CDR3 is TGTGCCAGTAGCCCGACTAGCGGATACACCGGGGAGCTGTTTTTT. It translates to CASSPTSGYTGELFF.

Comment on this clone: Other DNA sequences in this sample translate to the same CDR3. The V call is TRBV5-1, the J call TRBJ1-1; D call uncertain. This CDR3 is built from 14 residues. The germline gives CDR1 SGHRS, CDR2 YFSETQ. The V end was cut by 0 bases, the J end by 0 bases, with 6 bases between. The CDR3 protein is CASSLDSMNTEAFF. CDR3 coding DNA: TGCGCCAGCAGCTTGGACAGCATGAACACTGAAGCTTTCTTT.

The CDR3 DNA follows: TGTGCCAGCAGCTTCGGGGGGAACACCTACAATGAGCAGTTCTTC. Protein sequence: CASSFGGNTYNEQFF. V is TRBV5-4 and J is TRBJ2-1, with 7 bases fitting TRBD2. The CDR3 runs 15 residues. Germline CDR1 SGHNT, CDR2 YYREEE (reference sequence). V lost 2 bases, J lost 2 bases, and 4 bases stayed unmatched.

This sequence joins TRBV19 and TRBJ1-2; perhaps TRBD1 as D (6 bases). CDR3 length: 15 amino acids. CDR1 is LNHDA, CDR2 SQIVND, per germline (reference sequence). Deletions cut 5 bases from V and 1 base from J, with 14 bases between. CDR3 region: CASSAWTDFNYGYTF. CDR3 nucleotides: TGTGCCAGTAGTGCGTGGACAGATTTTAACTATGGCTACACCTTC.

The rearrangement joins TRBV3-1 (or the pseudogene TRBV3-2) to TRBJ2-7; D unresolved. The CDR3 is made up of 15 amino acids. Germline V gene data show CDR1 as LGHDT and CDR2 as YNNKEL (reference sequence). Between the trimmed V and J ends, which lost 0 bases and 3 bases, there was a span of 12 bases. The DNA of the CDR3 is TGTGCCAGCAGCCAAGATAAGCTACCTGTCTACGAGCAGTACTTC. Residues: CASSQDKLPVYEQYF.

V gene TRBV5-5 combines with J gene TRBJ2-1; D not resolved. Germline V gives CDR1 SGHKS, CDR2 YYEKEE (reference sequence). Trimming shortened V by 0 bases and J by 8 bases, and 9 bases separated the two germline ends. The CDR3 has 13 amino acids. CDR3 DNA: TGTGCCAGCAGCTTGGCTTCTATTGATGAGCAGTTCTTC. This codes for CASSLASIDEQFF.

The chain carries TRBV18 and TRBJ2-2, with unresolved D. Trimming stripped 6 bases from V and 4 bases from J, with 15 bases between. This CDR3 is 15 amino acids long. Germline V gene data show CDR1 as KGHSH and CDR2 as LQKENI. The CDR3: CASSHSRLGTGELFF. For the CDR3, the DNA is TGTGCCAGCTCTCACTCGCGGCTCGGCACCGGGGAGCTGTTTTTT.

This rearrangement joins TRBV24-1 to TRBJ2-4; tentative D call: TRBD1 (6 bases). This CDR3 is built from 13 residues. V gave up 1 base and J gave up 9 bases, with 9 bases separating them. Germline V gene lookup returns CDR1 KGHDR and CDR2 SFDVKD. This CDR3 reads CATSDFQGGIQYF. CDR3 nucleotide sequence: TGTGCCACCAGTGATTTCCAAGGGGGCATTCAGTACTTC.

This clone appeared a few times. This rearrangement joins TRBV19 to TRBJ2-5; TRBD2 matches 8 bases. J lost 5 bases, V lost 2 bases, and 4 bases had no gene match. The CDR3 extends over 14 amino acids. CDR1 LNHDA and CDR2 SQIVND come from the germline V gene (reference sequence). This CDR3 reads CASSIMGLGETQYF. As DNA, the CDR3 is TGTGCCAGTAGTATAATGGGACTAGGCGAGACCCAGTACTTC.

This chain joins TRBV9 and TRBJ2-7; D not certain. Germline CDR1 reads SGDLS; CDR2 reads YYNGEE. Between the trimmed V and J ends, which lost 0 bases and 5 bases, there was a span of 15 bases. The CDR3 spans 15 residues. CDR3 amino acids: CASSVEALETDEQYF. For the CDR3, the DNA is TGTGCCAGCAGCGTAGAAGCCCTAGAAACCGACGAGCAGTACTTC. The variable domain in full, completed from reference TRBV9 and TRBJ2-7, reads DSGVTQTPKHLITATGQRVTLRCSPRSGDLSVYWYQQSLDQGLQFLIQYYNGEERAKGNILERFSAQQFPDLHSELNLSSLELGDSALYFCASSVEALETDEQYFGPGTRLTVT.